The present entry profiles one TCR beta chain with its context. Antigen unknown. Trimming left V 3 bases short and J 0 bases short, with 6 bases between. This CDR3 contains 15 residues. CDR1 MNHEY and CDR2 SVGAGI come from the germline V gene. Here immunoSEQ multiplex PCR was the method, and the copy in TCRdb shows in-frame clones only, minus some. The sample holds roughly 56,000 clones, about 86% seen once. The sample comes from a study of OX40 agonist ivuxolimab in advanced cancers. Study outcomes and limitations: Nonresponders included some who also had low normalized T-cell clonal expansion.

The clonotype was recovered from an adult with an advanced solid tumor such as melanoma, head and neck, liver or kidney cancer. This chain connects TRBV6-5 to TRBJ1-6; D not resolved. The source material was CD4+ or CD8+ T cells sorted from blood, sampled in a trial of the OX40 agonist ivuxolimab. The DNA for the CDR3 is TGTGCCAGCAGTTATAAAGACTCCTATAATTCACCCCTCCACTTT. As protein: CASSYKDSYNSPLHF.